The present entry profiles one T cell receptor beta chain with its context. The sample carries other DNA sequences with the same CDR3. This sample was included in a study of blood T cell dynamics during melanoma immunotherapy. Study-level information: Patients with metastatic melanoma got pembrolizumab or nivolumab-ipilimumab as first-line care.

Time point meaning: pre-treatment baseline. Prior systemic cancer therapy, immunosuppressant use and other active malignancies excluded patients. A fixed DNA input of about 0.35 ug was used per bulk PBMC sample. Assay used: immunoSEQ multiplex PCR; TCRdb lists only in-frame clones, some missing. This sample has 13,000 or so clones, with around 92% found just once. Germline lookup yields CDR1 SGHRS and CDR2 YFSETQ. V was clipped by 5 bases and J by 2 bases, with 14 bases between them. This CDR3 has 15 amino acids. This TCR derives from a human donor with melanoma. Sequencing used blood, obtained from a patient treated with checkpoint blockade. The chain combines TRBV5-1 with TRBJ1-5; D is possibly TRBD1 (5 bases). CDR3 protein: CASSVDGAGNQPQHF. The CDR3 DNA reads as TGCGCCAGCAGTGTGGACGGGGCAGGCAATCAGCCCCAGCATTTT.